This T cell receptor (beta chain) derives from a study of blood T cell repertoires in COVID-19. About the research overall: Sites in the United States, Italy and Spain provided acute and convalescent COVID-19 samples. The analysed material was cDNA or gDNA that came from T cells, B-cell-depleted T cells, or PBMCs.

Original data processing: Nucleated cell number was recorded as an estimate derived from reference gene primer amplification. Repertoires were generated with immunoSEQ multiplex PCR, while TCRdb's copy carries only in-frame clones and drops some. That table gives V, J and clone size, and the DNA gave D and trimming. The sample holds 60,000 to 90,000 clones; 80% to 90% are singletons and the top ten take about 18%. The receptor was isolated from a human donor in a cohort sampled during active COVID-19. Source material: peripheral blood.

CDR3 sequence: CAIRNTGDSNQPQHF. DNA for the CDR3: TGTGCCATCAGAAATACAGGGGATAGCAATCAGCCCCAGCATTTT. The rearrangement uses TRBV10-3 and TRBJ1-5, with TRBD1 matching 7 bases. Per the germline V gene, CDR1 is ENHRY and CDR2 is SYGVKD. With 6 bases clipped from V and 0 bases from J, the junction kept 5 bases outside the gene matches. The CDR3 sequence is 15 residues long.